This T cell receptor (beta chain) appears in the sequencing data of a study of blood T cell repertoires in COVID-19. The CDR3 has 16 amino acids. Germline CDR1 is LGHNA and CDR2 is YNFKEQ. Trimming cost V 0 bases and J 7 bases, with 19 bases left between them. In the original workflow: Amplification from reference gene primers served as the basis for estimated nucleated cell counts. This table comes from immunoSEQ multiplex PCR, and its TCRdb copy is limited to in-frame clones, with some not included. Clonal size and the V and J genes are those of that table, whereas D and trimming came from the DNA. The profile shows roughly 190,000 clones, almost 85% of them singletons.

This sequence joins TRBV4-2 and TRBJ2-7; D possibly corresponds to TRBD2 (6 bases). Input material: peripheral blood. The receptor was derived from a woman aged 70 to 79 with active or convalescent COVID-19. In DNA form, the CDR3 reads TGTGCCAGCAGCCAAGAGCTAGCGACAGCTGAGGGTGAGCAGTACTTC. Translating it yields CASSQELATAEGEQYF.